A single sample gave rise to the 28 T cell receptor beta chains below, sequenced in a study of Ad26.COV2.S vaccination and SARS-CoV-2 variants. Noted treatment: around 19 received Ad26.COV2.S at low or high dose, single or two shots; five or six received placebo; per-sample allocation not given. Vaccine and placebo recipients were sampled on day 63 after the first injection. Clones were read by immunoSEQ multiplex PCR, and TCRdb kept only the in-frame ones, dropping some. The sample contains about 350,000 clones, around 88% of which appear only once. The sample here was peripheral blood, taken in a trial of Ad26.COV2.S vaccine versus placebo. The receptors shown here come from a person aged 18-65 years who received the Ad26.COV2.S COVID-19 vaccine or a placebo.

The rearrangement links TRBV7-2 to TRBJ1-4, with TRBD1 identical over 8 bases. Trimming removed 5 bases from V and 8 bases from J; junction bases left unmatched: 7. The CDR3 is 14 residues long. Looked up from germline, CDR1 is SGHTA and CDR2 is FQGNSA. The CDR3 loop reads CASSLRQGREKLFF. The CDR3 DNA follows: TGTGCCAGCAGCCTCAGACAGGGGCGCGAAAAACTGTTTTTT.

The genes are TRBV7-2 and TRBJ1-2; D not certain. The CDR3 runs to 14 residues. Germline-derived CDR1 and CDR2 are SGHTA and FQGNSA. V lost 5 bases and J 0 bases, leaving 10 bases between the germline ends. The CDR3 nucleotides read TGTGCCAGCAGCCAAGGGTGGCCTAACTATGGCTACACCTTC. It is translated as CASSQGWPNYGYTF.

The CDR3, as DNA: TGTGCCAGCATTCGGGAGTGGCTCGGGGAGCTGTTTTTT. Its translation: CASIREWLGELFF. The chain has TRBV2 and TRBJ2-2; the D gene is possibly TRBD2 (6 bases). V was clipped by 7 bases and J by 7 bases, with 13 bases between them. In germline, CDR1 is SNHLY, CDR2 FYNNEI. The CDR3 length is 13 residues.

This clone was counted once. This chain joins TRBV12-3 or TRBV12-4 and TRBJ1-1, with 7 bases that match TRBD1. The CDR3 covers 12 residues. After removal of 10 bases from V and 4 bases from J, the junction contained 6 bases not matched to a gene. CDR3 in amino acids: CATQGGITEAFF. As DNA, the CDR3 is TGTGCCACTCAAGGGGGCATCACTGAAGCTTTCTTT.

This chain's CDR3 is CASRDDQAGGYTF. CDR3 sequence (DNA): TGTGCCAGCAGAGATGACCAGGCAGGGGGCTACACCTTC. The chain carries TRBV2 and TRBJ1-2; D perhaps matches TRBD1 (5 bases). The V gene lost 6 bases and the J gene lost 8 bases, with 16 bases spanning the gap. The germline CDR1 and CDR2 sequences are SNHLY and FYNNEI. The CDR3 runs 13 residues. The full variable domain, completed using reference TRBV2 and TRBJ1-2, is EPEVTQTPSHQVTQMGQEVILRCVPISNHLYFYWYRQILGQKVEFLVSFYNNEISEKSEIFDDQFSVERPDGSNFTLKIRSTKLEDSAMYFCASRDDQAGGYTFGSGTRLTVV.

This clone was counted a single time. The V call is TRBV5-1, the J call TRBJ2-3; 11 nucleotides match TRBD1. The CDR3 is 15 residues long. V was pared by 0 bases and J by 6 bases, with 3 bases of the junction left unmatched. CDR1 is SGHRS and CDR2 is YFSETQ in the germline V gene. This CDR3 is CASSLDGQGADTQYF. The CDR3 bases are TGCGCCAGCAGCTTGGACGGACAGGGGGCCGATACGCAGTATTTT.

Regarding this clone: The same CDR3 can be traced to other DNA sequences in this sample. J is TRBJ2-3 and V is TRBV12-3 or TRBV12-4; D is ambiguous. Trimming removed 6 bases at V and 0 bases at J, with 4 bases between. The CDR3 loop spans 12 amino acids. The CDR3 is CASSLSTDTQYF. DNA for the CDR3: TGTGCCAGCAGCCTTAGCACAGATACGCAGTATTTT.

The chain links TRBV28 to TRBJ1-1; a weak D match, TRBD1 (6 bases). V gave up 5 bases and J gave up 6 bases, with 13 bases separating them. Germline CDR1 and CDR2: MDHEN and SYDVKM. CDR3 size: 13 residues. Written as DNA, the CDR3 is TGTGCCAGCAGTCCCACAGGGAAACCTGAAGCTTTCTTT. Amino acid sequence: CASSPTGKPEAFF.

The chain employs TRBV4-1 and TRBJ1-5; 7 bases match TRBD1. Looked up from germline, CDR1 is MGHRA and CDR2 is YSYEKL. Trimming took 0 bases from V and 3 from J; bases not matched to a gene: 8. The CDR3 totals 17 residues. CDR3 bases: TGCGCCAGCAGCCAAGAGGGACAGAGGAGAACCAATCAGCCCCAGCATTTT. Translation: CASSQEGQRRTNQPQHF.

The V gene is TRBV27, the J gene TRBJ2-3; D may correspond to TRBD1 or TRBD2 (5 bases each). The CDR3 totals 13 residues. V was trimmed by 6 bases and J by 6 bases, leaving 13 bases between them. Germline loops: CDR1 MNHEY, CDR2 SMNVEV (reference sequence). DNA of the CDR3: TGTGCCAGCAGGGGGGTGGGTGAGGATACGCAGTATTTT. Translated: CASRGVGEDTQYF.

The CDR3: CASSGTSYEQYF. CDR3 sequence (DNA): TGCGCCAGCAGCGGAACTAGCTACGAGCAGTACTTC. The J gene is TRBJ2-7, the V gene TRBV5-1; D possibly corresponds to TRBD2 (5 bases). This CDR3 contains 12 residues. In germline, CDR1 is SGHRS, CDR2 YFSETQ. Trimming took off 4 bases at V and 3 bases at J, with 8 bases between the two ends.

This clone was detected only once. The chain joins TRBV3-1 (or the pseudogene TRBV3-2) to TRBJ1-1; 9 nucleotides agree with TRBD1. The germline CDR1 and CDR2 sequences are LGHDT and YNNKEL (reference sequence). Trimming removed 4 bases from V and 6 bases from J; junction bases left unmatched: 6. The CDR3 sequence is 14 residues long. CDR3: CASSPRDRGAEAFF. Written as DNA, the CDR3 is TGTGCCAGCAGCCCCCGAGACAGGGGGGCTGAAGCTTTCTTT.

The chain joins TRBV4-3 to TRBJ2-6; D gene unclear. Between the trimmed V and J ends, which lost 0 bases and 0 bases, there was a span of 12 bases. Germline assignment: CDR1 LGHNA and CDR2 YSLEER. The CDR3 is made up of 18 amino acids. The CDR3 spells CASSQEPPVFSGANVLTF. For the CDR3, the DNA is TGCGCCAGCAGCCAAGAGCCCCCAGTGTTCTCTGGGGCCAACGTCCTGACTTTC.

In DNA form, the CDR3 reads TGTGCCAGCAGCCTAAAGGAAGGGACAGGTGACTACGAGCAGTACTTC. It encodes CASSLKEGTGDYEQYF. V is TRBV9 and J is TRBJ2-7; 8 bases agree with TRBD1. V lost 4 bases to trimming and J lost 3 bases; unmatched junction nucleotides: 12. Germline loops: CDR1 SGDLS, CDR2 YYNGEE. The CDR3 extends over 16 amino acids.

The chain uses TRBV11-2 and TRBJ2-3, with TRBD2 identical over 9 bases. This CDR3 is built from 15 residues. Unmatched junction bases numbered 5, after V lost 5 bases and J lost 2 bases. Germline CDR1 is SGHAT and CDR2 is FQNNGV. The CDR3 nucleotides are TGTGCCAGCAGCCCCGTAGCGGGGGCCACAGATACGCAGTATTTT. Protein: CASSPVAGATDTQYF. The full variable domain, its missing parts supplied by reference TRBV11-2 and TRBJ2-3, is EAGVAQSPRYKIIEKRQSVAFWCNPISGHATLYWYQQILGQGPKLLIQFQNNGVVDDSQLPKDRFSAERLKGVDSTLKIQPAKLEDSAVYLCASSPVAGATDTQYFGPGTRLTVL.

This clone occurred once. V gene TRBV7-2 combines with J gene TRBJ2-7; possible D gene TRBD1, 5 bases. The CDR3 contains 12 residues. CDR1 is SGHTA and CDR2 is FQGNSA in the germline V gene. Trimming took 5 bases from V and 4 from J, leaving 9 bases between them. CDR3 in DNA: TGTGCCAGCAGCCCAGGGTATTACGAGCAGTACTTC. Its protein is CASSPGYYEQYF.

This clone was observed a few times. The gene calls are TRBV7-2 and TRBJ2-3; 7 bases are a match to TRBD2. This CDR3 is 15 amino acids long. Trimming took 5 bases from V and 5 from J; bases not matched to a gene: 10. Germline-derived CDR1 and CDR2 are SGHTA and FQGNSA. CDR3 sequence: CASSPISGAKDTQYF. CDR3 bases: TGTGCCAGCAGCCCCATCAGCGGGGCCAAAGATACGCAGTATTTT.

This clone was recorded once. The CDR3 reads CASSFPPSGKKQYF. In nucleotides, the CDR3 is TGTGCCAGCAGTTTTCCCCCTAGCGGGAAGAAGCAGTACTTC. The chain has TRBV28 and TRBJ2-7, with 9 bases matching TRBD2. CDR3 size: 14 residues. After removal of 3 bases from V and 8 bases from J, the junction contained 8 bases not matched to a gene. The germline gives CDR1 MDHEN, CDR2 SYDVKM.

V and J are TRBV28 and TRBJ2-7, with D possibly being TRBD2 (6 bases). The germline V and J ends were trimmed by 2 bases and 3 bases, with 14 bases remaining between them. Per the germline V gene, CDR1 is MDHEN and CDR2 is SYDVKM. This CDR3 is 15 amino acids long. The CDR3 loop is CASSLPLAPLYEQYF. CDR3 nucleotide sequence: TGTGCCAGCAGTTTACCCCTAGCGCCCCTCTACGAGCAGTACTTC.

This chain links TRBV19 with TRBJ2-7, with D possibly being TRBD2 (6 bases). The CDR3 loop spans 12 amino acids. V lost 4 bases to trimming and J lost 4 bases, with 8 bases between them. Germline V lookup: CDR1 LNHDA, CDR2 SQIVND (reference sequence). The CDR3 is CASSTSGYEQYF. The DNA for the CDR3 is TGTGCCAGTAGTACGAGCGGGTACGAGCAGTACTTC.

CDR3 sequence: CASSYGQEVTGELFF. CDR3 DNA: TGTGCCAGCAGTTACGGTCAGGAGGTGACCGGGGAGCTGTTTTTT. The chain employs TRBV6-6 and TRBJ2-2; D perhaps matches TRBD2 (5 bases). Between the trimmed V and J ends, which lost 2 bases and 5 bases, there was a span of 12 bases. The CDR3 totals 15 residues. Germline lookup yields CDR1 MNHNY and CDR2 SVGAGI (reference sequence).

The chain recombines TRBV19 with TRBJ1-2; D unresolved. The germline V and J ends were trimmed by 3 bases and 4 bases, with 12 bases remaining between them. Germline V lookup: CDR1 LNHDA, CDR2 SQIVND (reference sequence). This CDR3 has 14 amino acids. The CDR3 loop is CASSIWARSYGYTF. The CDR3 DNA follows: TGTGCCAGTAGTATCTGGGCCAGGTCCTATGGCTACACCTTC.

The chain couples TRBV6-1 to TRBJ2-3, with 12 bases identical to TRBD2. This CDR3 is built from 17 residues. Trimming removed 4 bases from V and 2 bases from J; junction bases left unmatched: 7. Looked up from germline, CDR1 is MNHNS and CDR2 is SASEGT. The DNA for the CDR3 is TGTGCCAGCAGTGCCGGACTAGCGGGACGTTACACAGATACGCAGTATTTT. It specifies CASSAGLAGRYTDTQYF.

The J gene is TRBJ2-3, the V gene TRBV4-2; tentative D call: TRBD2 (6 bases). V was clipped by 1 base and J by 1 base, with 12 bases between them. Looked up from germline, CDR1 is LGHNA and CDR2 is YNFKEQ. The CDR3 contains 16 residues. The CDR3 loop is CASSQASGGGTDTQYF. In DNA, the CDR3 is TGTGCCAGCAGCCAAGCTTCCGGCGGGGGCACAGATACGCAGTATTTT.

This chain uses TRBV5-1 with TRBJ2-2, with TRBD2 matching 7 bases. Germline CDR1 reads SGHRS; CDR2 reads YFSETQ. V was clipped by 1 base and J by 0 bases; unmatched bases: 0. This CDR3 is built from 15 residues. As DNA, the CDR3 is TGCGCCAGCAGCTTGACTAGCGCGAACACCGGGGAGCTGTTTTTT. Protein: CASSLTSANTGELFF. Based on the CDR3 plus reference TRBV5-1 and TRBJ2-2, the full variable domain is KAGVTQTPRYLIKTRGQQVTLSCSPISGHRSVSWYQQTPGQGLQFLFEYFSETQRNKGNFPGRFSGRQFSNSRSEMNVSTLELGDSALYLCASSLTSANTGELFFGEGSRLTVL.

This chain connects TRBV30 to TRBJ2-1; 12 bases agree with TRBD2. Germline V gene sequence: CDR1 GTSNPN, CDR2 SVGIG (reference sequence). The CDR3 has 15 residues. V trimming: 1 base; J trimming: 6 bases; junction bases outside the gene matches: 4. CDR3 DNA sequence: TGTGCCTGGAGTGGACTAGCGGGAGACGGCAATGAGCAGTTCTTC. This gives the protein CAWSGLAGDGNEQFF.

V gene TRBV5-1 combines with J gene TRBJ2-7; possibly TRBD1 or TRBD2 for D (5 bases each). The CDR3 loop spans 16 amino acids. V lost 2 bases, J lost 2 bases, and 17 bases lay in between. CDR1 is SGHRS, CDR2 YFSETQ, per germline. The CDR3 loop reads CASSLNRDGGAYEQYF. DNA for the CDR3: TGCGCCAGCAGCTTAAACCGGGACGGTGGGGCCTACGAGCAGTACTTC.

This clone was counted once. The chain has TRBV5-1 and TRBJ2-1; D is possibly TRBD1 (6 bases). V gave up 1 base and J gave up 1 base, with 9 bases separating them. CDR1 and CDR2 from the germline V gene are SGHRS and YFSETQ. This CDR3 is built from 15 residues. CDR3 nucleotides: TGCGCCAGCAGCTTGCAGGGGTCGTCCTACAATGAGCAGTTCTTC. Protein product: CASSLQGSSYNEQFF.